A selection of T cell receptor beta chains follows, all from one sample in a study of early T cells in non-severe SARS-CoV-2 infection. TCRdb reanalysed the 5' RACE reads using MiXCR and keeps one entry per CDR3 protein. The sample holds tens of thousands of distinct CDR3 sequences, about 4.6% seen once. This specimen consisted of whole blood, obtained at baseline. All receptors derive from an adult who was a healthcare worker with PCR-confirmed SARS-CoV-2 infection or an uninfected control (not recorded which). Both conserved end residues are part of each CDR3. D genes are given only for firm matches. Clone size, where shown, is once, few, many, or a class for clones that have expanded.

CASSLYLGRASYNEQFF,TGTGCCAGCAGCTTATACCTCGGGAGGGCGTCCTACAATGAGCAGTTCTTC,many,TRBV11-3,TRBJ2-1,TRBD2
CASSISDGQRGYTF,TGTGCCAGTAGTATCTCGGACGGACAACGAGGCTACACCTTC,medium-sized,TRBV19,TRBJ1-2,NA
CSVEPPSGQFF,TGCAGCGTTGAGCCACCATCGGGGCAGTTCTTC,medium-sized,TRBV29-1,TRBJ2-1,NA
CASSYYTLGGSSSYNEQFF,TGTGCCAGCAGTTACTACACGCTAGGGGGGTCAAGCTCCTACAATGAGCAGTTCTTC,many,TRBV6-2/TRBV6-3,TRBJ2-1,NA
CSVHPGTGGTDTQYF,TGCAGTGTACACCCAGGGACAGGGGGCACAGATACGCAGTATTTT,many,TRBV20-1,TRBJ2-3,TRBD1
CASSQEGNYNSPLHF,TGCGCCAGCAGCCAAGAAGGGAACTATAATTCACCCCTCCACTTT,many,TRBV4-3,TRBJ1-6,NA
CASSPPGTGVGEQFF,TGTGCCAGCAGTCCCCCCGGGACAGGGGTCGGTGAGCAGTTCTTC,many,TRBV12-3/TRBV12-4,TRBJ2-1,TRBD1
CSVRKLAGGHTDTQYF,TGCAGCGTTCGGAAACTAGCGGGGGGGCACACAGATACGCAGTATTTT,few,TRBV29-1,TRBJ2-3,TRBD2
CASMSLPALEETQYF,TGTGCCAGCATGTCCTTGCCTGCCCTTGAGGAGACCCAGTACTTC,NA,TRBV6-2/TRBV6-3,TRBJ2-5,NA
CASSSLAAVEDYEQYF,TGTGCCAGCAGCTCATTAGCGGCGGTAGAAGATTACGAGCAGTACTTC,many,TRBV7-9,TRBJ2-7,NA